These T cell receptor beta chains were read from a single sample in a study of T-cell reconstitution after alpha-beta-depleted transplantation in children. Via MiXCR, TCRdb re-called the PCR reads, giving one row per CDR3 protein. The sample carries approximately 110,000 distinct CDR3 sequences, 23% recorded once. The sample consisted of PBMCs, mostly from graft donor cells, taken 180 days after TCRalphabeta/CD19-depleted stem cell transplant. All receptors come from a male patient under 10 years old who had a stem cell transplant for chronic granulomatous disease, so the T cells may come from the graft donor. CDR3s leave out the opening cysteine and the closing phenylalanine or tryptophan.

v_call	j_call	cdr3_aa
TRBV15	TRBJ2-7	ATSREQGVAYEQY
TRBV12-3/TRBV12-4	TRBJ2-2	ALCLIALGNTGELF
TRBV10-3	TRBJ2-3	AISGGDTQY
TRBV9	TRBJ1-1	ASSADRYLTEAF
TRBV12-3/TRBV12-4	TRBJ2-7	ASSFWQSYEQY
TRBV7-9	TRBJ2-3	ASSQGLLLTDTQY
TRBV7-2	TRBJ2-1	ASSIAGGPRSYNEQF
TRBV20-1	TRBJ2-7	SARQGPYEQY
TRBV5-1	TRBJ2-3	ASRPGLAGGSTDTQY
TRBV20-1	TRBJ1-5	SAPQGQRGLGNQPQH
TRBV10-3	TRBJ2-2	AIRQILDRNTGELF
TRBV29-1	TRBJ2-5	SVRGTVQETQY
TRBV12-3/TRBV12-4	TRBJ2-6	ASRIGSSGANVLT
TRBV5-1	TRBJ1-1	ASSGYGLQIAF
TRBV28	TRBJ2-3	ASSYLGSSEPRDTQY
TRBV30	TRBJ2-5	AYTRGGGPQETQY
TRBV2	TRBJ1-2	ATRPVNYGYT
TRBV20-1	TRBJ2-1	SAPSGLAGGPFEQF
TRBV29-1	TRBJ2-3	SVDAGTDTQY
TRBV12-3/TRBV12-4	TRBJ2-1	ASSSTYNEQF
TRBV12-3/TRBV12-4	TRBJ2-1	ASSLGRGGAYNEQF
TRBV6-2/TRBV6-3	TRBJ2-1	ASSSRDFSSYNEQF
TRBV12-3/TRBV12-4	TRBJ2-7	ASSPRASSSYEQY
TRBV12-3/TRBV12-4	TRBJ2-3	ASSLGQGVDTQY
TRBV3-1	TRBJ2-3	ASSHRSGGDTQY
TRBV5-6	TRBJ1-5	ASSTGRFWGGFSNQPQH